This TCR beta chain comes out of a study of T cells after yellow fever vaccination. Overall study findings and caveats: Abundant clonotypes from the bulk population could have been carried over as contaminants into FACS-sorted repertoires.

TCRdb recomputed calls from the 5' RACE reads with MiXCR, one row per CDR3 protein. This table holds about 400,000 distinct CDR3 sequences, roughly 6.2% found once. With 6 bases clipped from V and 9 bases from J, the junction kept 6 bases outside the gene matches. The germline V gene has CDR1 MDHEN and CDR2 SYDVKM. The CDR3 consists of 15 residues. In its sample, this clonotype was seen a few times. Its specificity is unknown. The genes are TRBV28 and TRBJ2-1; 15 bases line up with TRBD2. Sequencing was performed on PBMCs, taken 5 days after the yellow fever booster vaccination. The TCR sequence derives from a man aged 25 to 40 who received the YFV17D yellow fever vaccine. The CDR3 reads CASRRTSGRALEQFF. As DNA, the CDR3 is TGTGCCAGCAGGCGGACTAGCGGGAGGGCCCTTGAGCAGTTCTTC.